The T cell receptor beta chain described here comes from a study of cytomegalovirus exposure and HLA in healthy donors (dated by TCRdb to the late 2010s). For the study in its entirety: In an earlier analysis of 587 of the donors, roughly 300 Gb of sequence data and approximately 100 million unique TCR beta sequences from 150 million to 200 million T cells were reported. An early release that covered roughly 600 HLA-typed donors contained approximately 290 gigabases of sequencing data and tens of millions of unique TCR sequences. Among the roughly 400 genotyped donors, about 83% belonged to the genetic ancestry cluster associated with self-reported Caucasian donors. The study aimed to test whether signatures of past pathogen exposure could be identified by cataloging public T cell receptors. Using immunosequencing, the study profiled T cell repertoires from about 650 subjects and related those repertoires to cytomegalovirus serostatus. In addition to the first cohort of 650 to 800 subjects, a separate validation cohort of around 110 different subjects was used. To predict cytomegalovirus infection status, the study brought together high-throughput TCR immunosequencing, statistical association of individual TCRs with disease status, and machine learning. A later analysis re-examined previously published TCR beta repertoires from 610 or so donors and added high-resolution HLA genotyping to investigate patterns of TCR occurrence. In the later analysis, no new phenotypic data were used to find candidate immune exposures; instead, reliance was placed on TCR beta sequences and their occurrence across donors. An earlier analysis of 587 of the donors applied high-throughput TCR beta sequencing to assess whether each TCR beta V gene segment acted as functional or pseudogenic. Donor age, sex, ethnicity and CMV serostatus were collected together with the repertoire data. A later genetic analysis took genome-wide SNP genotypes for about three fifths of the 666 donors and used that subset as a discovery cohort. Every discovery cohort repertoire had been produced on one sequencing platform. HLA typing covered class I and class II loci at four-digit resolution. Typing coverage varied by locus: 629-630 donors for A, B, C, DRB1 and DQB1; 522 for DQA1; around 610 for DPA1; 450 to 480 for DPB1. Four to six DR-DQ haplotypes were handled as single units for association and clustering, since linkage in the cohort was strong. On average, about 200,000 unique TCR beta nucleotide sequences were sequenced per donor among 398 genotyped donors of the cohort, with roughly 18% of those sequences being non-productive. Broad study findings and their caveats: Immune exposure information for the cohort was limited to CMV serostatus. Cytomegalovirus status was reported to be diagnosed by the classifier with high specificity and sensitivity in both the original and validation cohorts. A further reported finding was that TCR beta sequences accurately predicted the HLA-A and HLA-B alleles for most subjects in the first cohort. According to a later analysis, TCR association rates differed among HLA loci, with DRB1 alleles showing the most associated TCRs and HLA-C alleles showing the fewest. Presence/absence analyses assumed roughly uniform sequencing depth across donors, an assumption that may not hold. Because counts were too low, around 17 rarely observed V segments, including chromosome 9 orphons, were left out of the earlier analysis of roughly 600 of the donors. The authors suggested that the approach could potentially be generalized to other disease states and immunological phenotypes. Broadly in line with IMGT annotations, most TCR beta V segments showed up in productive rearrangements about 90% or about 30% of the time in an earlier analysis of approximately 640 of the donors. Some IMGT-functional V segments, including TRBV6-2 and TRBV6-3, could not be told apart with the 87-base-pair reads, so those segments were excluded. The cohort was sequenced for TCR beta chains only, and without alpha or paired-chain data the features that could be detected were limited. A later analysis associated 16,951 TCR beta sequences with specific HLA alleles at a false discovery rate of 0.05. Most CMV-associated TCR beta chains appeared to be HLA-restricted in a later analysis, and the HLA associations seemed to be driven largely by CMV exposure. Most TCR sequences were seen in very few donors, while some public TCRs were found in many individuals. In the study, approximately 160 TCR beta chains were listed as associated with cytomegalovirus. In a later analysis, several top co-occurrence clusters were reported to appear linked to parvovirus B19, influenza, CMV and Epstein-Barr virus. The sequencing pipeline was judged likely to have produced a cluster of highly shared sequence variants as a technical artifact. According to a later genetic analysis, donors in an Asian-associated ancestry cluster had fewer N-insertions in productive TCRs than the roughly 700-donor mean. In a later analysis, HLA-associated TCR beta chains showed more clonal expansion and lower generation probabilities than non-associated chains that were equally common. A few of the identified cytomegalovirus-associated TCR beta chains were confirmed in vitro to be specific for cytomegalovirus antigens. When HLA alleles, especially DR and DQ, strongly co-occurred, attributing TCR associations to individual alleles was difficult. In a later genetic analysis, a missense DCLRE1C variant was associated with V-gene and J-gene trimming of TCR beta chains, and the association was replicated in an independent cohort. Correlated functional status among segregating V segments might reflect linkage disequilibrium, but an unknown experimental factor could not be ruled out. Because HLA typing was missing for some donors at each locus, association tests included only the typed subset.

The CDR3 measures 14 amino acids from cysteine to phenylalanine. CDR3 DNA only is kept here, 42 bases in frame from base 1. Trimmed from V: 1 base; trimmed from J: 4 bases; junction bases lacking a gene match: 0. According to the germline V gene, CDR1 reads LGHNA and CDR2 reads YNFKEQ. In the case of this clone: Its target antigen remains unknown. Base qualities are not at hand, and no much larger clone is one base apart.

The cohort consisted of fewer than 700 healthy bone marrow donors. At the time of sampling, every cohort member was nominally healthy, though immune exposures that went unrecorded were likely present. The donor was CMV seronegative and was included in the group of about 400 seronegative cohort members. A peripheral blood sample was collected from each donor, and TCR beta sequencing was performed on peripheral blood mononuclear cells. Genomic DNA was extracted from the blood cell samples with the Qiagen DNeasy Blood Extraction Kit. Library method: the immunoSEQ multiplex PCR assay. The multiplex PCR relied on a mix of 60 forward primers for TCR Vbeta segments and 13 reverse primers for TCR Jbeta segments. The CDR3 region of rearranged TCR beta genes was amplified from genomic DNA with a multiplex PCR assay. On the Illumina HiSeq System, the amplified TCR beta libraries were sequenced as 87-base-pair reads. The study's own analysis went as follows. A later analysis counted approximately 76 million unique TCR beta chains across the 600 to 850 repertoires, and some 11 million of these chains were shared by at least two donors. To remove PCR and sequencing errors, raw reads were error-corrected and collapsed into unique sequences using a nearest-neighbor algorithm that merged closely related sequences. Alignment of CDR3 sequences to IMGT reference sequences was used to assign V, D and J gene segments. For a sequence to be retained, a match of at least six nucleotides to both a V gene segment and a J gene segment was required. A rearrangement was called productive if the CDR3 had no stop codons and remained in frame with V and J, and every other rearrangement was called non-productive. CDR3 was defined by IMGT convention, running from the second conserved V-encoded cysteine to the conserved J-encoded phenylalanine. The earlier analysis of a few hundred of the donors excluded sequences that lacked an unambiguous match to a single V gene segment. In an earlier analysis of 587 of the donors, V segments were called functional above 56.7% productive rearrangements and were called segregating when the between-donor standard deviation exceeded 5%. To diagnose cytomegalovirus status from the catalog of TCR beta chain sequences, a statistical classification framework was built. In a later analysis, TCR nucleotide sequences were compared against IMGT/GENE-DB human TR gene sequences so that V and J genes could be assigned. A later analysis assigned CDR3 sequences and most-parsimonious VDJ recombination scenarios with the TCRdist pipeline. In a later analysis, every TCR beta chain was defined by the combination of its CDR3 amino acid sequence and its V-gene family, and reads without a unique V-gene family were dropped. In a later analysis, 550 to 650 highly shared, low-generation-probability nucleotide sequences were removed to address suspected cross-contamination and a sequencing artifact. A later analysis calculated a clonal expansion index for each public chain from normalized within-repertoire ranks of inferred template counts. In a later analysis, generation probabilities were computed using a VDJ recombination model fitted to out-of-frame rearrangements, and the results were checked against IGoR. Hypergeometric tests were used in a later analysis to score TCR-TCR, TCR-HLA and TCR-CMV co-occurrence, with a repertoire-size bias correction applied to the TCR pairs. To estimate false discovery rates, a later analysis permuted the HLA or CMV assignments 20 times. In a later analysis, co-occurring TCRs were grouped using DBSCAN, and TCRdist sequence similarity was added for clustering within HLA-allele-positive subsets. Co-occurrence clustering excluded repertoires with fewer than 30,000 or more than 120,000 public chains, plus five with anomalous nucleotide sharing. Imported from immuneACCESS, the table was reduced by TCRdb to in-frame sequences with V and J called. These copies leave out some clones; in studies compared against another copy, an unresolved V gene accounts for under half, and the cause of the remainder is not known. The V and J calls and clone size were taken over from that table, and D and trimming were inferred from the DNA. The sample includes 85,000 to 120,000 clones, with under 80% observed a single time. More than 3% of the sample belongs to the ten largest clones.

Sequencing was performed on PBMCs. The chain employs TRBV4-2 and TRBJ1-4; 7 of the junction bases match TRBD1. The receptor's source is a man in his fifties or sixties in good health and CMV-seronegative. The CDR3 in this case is CASSQGDSNEKLFF. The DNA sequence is TGTGCCAGCAGCCAAGGGGACAGTAATGAAAAACTGTTTTTT.